Listed here are 4 T cell receptor beta chains from one sample, sequenced in a study of metastatic and nonmetastatic thyroid tumors. There were no patients who had received any treatment before thyroid surgery. TCRdb reprocessed the PCR reads via MiXCR. The sample comprises 84,000 or so clones, 8.6% of which are singletons, and 8.8% rests with the top ten. Sequencing was performed on blood. The receptors derive from a female donor with papillary thyroid cancer or a benign thyroid nodule (not recorded which). Some clones in this sample may be carry-over from other donors' samples.

The sample holds many counts of this clone. Within the sample, other DNA sequences also encode this same CDR3. The DNA of the CDR3 is TGCGCCAGCAGCCAAGCAAGGGACACTGAAGCTTTCTTT. Amino acid sequence: CASSQARDTEAFF. The V gene is TRBV4-1, the J gene TRBJ1-1; unclear D gene. V lost 1 base to trimming and J lost 3 bases, with 6 bases between them. This CDR3 is 13 amino acids long. Germline CDR1 is MGHRA and CDR2 is YSYEKL.

This clone was counted a few times. With a much larger clone just one base away, this may be a read error. This CDR3 is also generated by other DNA sequences in the sample. The CDR3 sequence: CATSSVRGIREQYF. Written as DNA, the CDR3 is TGTGCCACCAGCAGTGTGAGAGGTATACGCGAGCAGTACTTC. The chain uses TRBV15 and TRBJ2-7; D not certain. CDR1 and CDR2 (germline): LNHNV, YYDKDF (reference sequence). The length of the CDR3 is 14 residues. V lost 3 bases to trimming and J lost 6 bases, with 15 bases between them.

About this clone itself: This may arise from a read error, as a much more abundant clone is one base away. The V call is TRBV15, the J call TRBJ2-2; 8 bases fit TRBD1. The CDR3 extends over 13 amino acids. Germline assignment: CDR1 LNHNV and CDR2 YYDKDF (reference sequence). The CDR3 nucleotides are TGTGTCACCAGTAGGACAGGGCCCGGGGAGCTGTTTTTT. Protein sequence: CVTSRTGPGELFF.

About this clone: The junction shows a germline mismatch at one end, possibly a read error. The genes are TRBV15 and TRBJ1-5, with 7 positions matching TRBD1. CDR1 is LNHNV, CDR2 YYDKDF, per germline (reference sequence). The CDR3 is 14 residues long. CDR3: CATSRGTGNQPRHF. DNA of the CDR3: TGTGCCACCAGCAGAGGGACAGGAAATCAGCCCCGGCATTTT.